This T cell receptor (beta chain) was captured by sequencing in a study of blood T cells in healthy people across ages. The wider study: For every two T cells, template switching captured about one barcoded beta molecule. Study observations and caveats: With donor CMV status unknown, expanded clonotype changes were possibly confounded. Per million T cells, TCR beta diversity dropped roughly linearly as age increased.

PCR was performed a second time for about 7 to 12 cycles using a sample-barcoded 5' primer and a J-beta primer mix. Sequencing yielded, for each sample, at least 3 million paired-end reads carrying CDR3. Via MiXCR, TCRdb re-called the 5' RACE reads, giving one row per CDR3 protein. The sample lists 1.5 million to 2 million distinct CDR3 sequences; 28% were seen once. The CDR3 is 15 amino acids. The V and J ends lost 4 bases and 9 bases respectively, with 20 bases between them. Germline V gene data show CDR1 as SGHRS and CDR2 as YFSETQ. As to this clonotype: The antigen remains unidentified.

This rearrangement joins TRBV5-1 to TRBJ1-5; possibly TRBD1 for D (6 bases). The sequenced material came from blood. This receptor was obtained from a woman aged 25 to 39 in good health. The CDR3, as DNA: TGCGCCAGCAGCCCGGACGGGACACGGATGGGGCCCCAGCATTTT. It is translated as CASSPDGTRMGPQHF.